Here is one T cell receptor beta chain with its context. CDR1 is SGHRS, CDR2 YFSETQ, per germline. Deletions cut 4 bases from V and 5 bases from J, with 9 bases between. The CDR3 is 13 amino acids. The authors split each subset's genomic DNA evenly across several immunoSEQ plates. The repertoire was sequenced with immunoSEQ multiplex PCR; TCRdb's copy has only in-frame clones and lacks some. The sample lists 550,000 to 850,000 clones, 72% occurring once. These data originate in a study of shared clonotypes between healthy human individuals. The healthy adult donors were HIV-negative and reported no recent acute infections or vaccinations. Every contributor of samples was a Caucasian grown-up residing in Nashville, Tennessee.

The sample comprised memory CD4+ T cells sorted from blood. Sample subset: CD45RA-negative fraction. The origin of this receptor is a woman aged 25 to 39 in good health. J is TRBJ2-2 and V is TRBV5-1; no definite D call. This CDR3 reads CASSADLTGELFF. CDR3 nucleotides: TGCGCCAGCAGCGCCGATTTAACCGGGGAGCTGTTTTTT. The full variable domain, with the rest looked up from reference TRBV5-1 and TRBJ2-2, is KAGVTQTPRYLIKTRGQQVTLSCSPISGHRSVSWYQQTPGQGLQFLFEYFSETQRNKGNFPGRFSGRQFSNSRSEMNVSTLELGDSALYLCASSADLTGELFFGEGSRLTVL.